This T cell receptor (beta chain) was observed in a study of cytomegalovirus exposure and HLA in healthy donors. In nominal health when sampled, donors likely had unrecorded immune exposures nonetheless. CDR3 length equals 16 residues. Looked up from germline, CDR1 is MNHNS and CDR2 is SASEGT. The trim removed 2 bases at V and 0 bases at J, leaving 4 bases unmatched. 60 Vbeta and 13 Jbeta primers were used in PCR. The repertoire was sequenced with immunoSEQ multiplex PCR; TCRdb's copy has only in-frame clones and lacks some. The table counts under 150,000 clones; roughly 2% lies in the top ten. As to this clone: The antigen is unknown.

Broader study findings: The study labeled around 160 TCR beta chains cytomegalovirus-associated. Presence/absence results assume similar sequencing depth per donor, which may not hold.

This TCR was sampled from an older woman in good health and CMV-seronegative. The source material was PBMCs. The gene calls are TRBV6-1 and TRBJ1-2, with 9 bases fitting TRBD1. The CDR3 loop reads CASSEPGQGANYGYTF. CDR3 nucleotide sequence: TGTGCCAGCAGTGAACCGGGACAGGGAGCTAACTATGGCTACACCTTC.